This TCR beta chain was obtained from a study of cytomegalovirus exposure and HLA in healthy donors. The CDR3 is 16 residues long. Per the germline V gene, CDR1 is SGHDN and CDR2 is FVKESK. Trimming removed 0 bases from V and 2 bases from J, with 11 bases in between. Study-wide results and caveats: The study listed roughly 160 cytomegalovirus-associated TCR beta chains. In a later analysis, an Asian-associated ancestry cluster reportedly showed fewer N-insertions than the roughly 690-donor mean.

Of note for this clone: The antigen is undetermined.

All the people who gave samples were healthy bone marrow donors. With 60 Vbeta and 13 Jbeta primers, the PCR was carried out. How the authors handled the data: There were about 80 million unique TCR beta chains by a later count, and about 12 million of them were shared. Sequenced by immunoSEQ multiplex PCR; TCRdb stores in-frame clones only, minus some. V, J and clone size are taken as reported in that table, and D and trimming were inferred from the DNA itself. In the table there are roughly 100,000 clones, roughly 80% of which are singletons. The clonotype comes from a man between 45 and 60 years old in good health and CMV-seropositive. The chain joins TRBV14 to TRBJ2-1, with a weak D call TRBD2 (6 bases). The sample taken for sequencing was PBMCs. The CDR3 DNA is TGTGCCAGCAGCCAAGATCGGGCGGGAACCTACAATGAGCAGTTCTTC. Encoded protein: CASSQDRAGTYNEQFF.